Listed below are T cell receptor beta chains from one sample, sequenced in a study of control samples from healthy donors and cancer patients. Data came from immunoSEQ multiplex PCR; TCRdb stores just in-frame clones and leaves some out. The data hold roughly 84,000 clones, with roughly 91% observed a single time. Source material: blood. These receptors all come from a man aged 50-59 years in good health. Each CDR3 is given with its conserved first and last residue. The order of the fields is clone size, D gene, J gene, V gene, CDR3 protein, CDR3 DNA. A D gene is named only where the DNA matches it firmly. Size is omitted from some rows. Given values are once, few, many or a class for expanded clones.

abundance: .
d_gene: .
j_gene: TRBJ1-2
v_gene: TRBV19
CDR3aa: CATSGDGGSYGYTF
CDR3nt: TGTGCCACGTCCGGAGATGGGGGCAGTTATGGCTACACCTTC

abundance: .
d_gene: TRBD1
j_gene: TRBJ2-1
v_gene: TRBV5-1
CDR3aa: CASSLTGESYNEQFF
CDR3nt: TGCGCCAGCAGCTTGACAGGGGAATCCTACAATGAGCAGTTCTTC

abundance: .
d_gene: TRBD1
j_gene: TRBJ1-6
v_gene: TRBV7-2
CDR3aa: CASSLARGLGSPLHF
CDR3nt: TGTGCCAGCAGCTTAGCGAGGGGGCTTGGTTCACCCCTCCACTTT

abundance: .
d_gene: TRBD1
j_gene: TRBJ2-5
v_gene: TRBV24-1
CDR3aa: CATSDLTDREETQYF
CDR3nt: TGTGCCACCAGTGATTTAACCGACAGGGAAGAGACCCAGTACTTC

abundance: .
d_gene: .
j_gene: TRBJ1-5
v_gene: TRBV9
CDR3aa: CASSVGGLPNQPQHF
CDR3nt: TGTGCCAGCAGCGTAGGGGGCCTCCCAAATCAGCCCCAGCATTTT

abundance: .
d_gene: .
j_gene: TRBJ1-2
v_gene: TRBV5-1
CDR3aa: CASSLATAFYGYTF
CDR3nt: TGCGCCAGCAGCTTGGCGACAGCCTTCTATGGCTACACCTTC

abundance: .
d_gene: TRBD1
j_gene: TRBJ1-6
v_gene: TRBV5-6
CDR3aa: CASSPGQGSSSPLHF
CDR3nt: TGTGCCAGCAGCCCAGGACAGGGATCTAGTTCACCCCTCCACTTT

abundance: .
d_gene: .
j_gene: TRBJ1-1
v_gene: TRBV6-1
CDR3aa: CASSEGVATEAFF
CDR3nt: TGTGCCAGCAGTGAAGGAGTCGCGACTGAAGCTTTCTTT

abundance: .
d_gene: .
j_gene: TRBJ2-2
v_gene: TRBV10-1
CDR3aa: CASSRQLTGELFF
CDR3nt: TGCGCCAGCAGTCGACAGCTCACCGGGGAGCTGTTTTTT

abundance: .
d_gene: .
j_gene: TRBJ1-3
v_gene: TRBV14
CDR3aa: CASSQDPPGSGNTIYF
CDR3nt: TGTGCCAGCAGCCAAGACCCCCCAGGGTCTGGAAACACCATATATTTT

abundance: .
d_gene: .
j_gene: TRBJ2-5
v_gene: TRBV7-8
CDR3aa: CASSLVPESRGDF
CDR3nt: TGTGCCAGCAGCTTAGTTCCTGAGAGCAGGGGGGACTTC

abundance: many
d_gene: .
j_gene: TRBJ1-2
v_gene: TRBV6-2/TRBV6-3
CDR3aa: CASSYLGRHGYTF
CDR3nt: TGTGCCAGCAGTTATTTGGGGCGCCATGGCTACACCTTC

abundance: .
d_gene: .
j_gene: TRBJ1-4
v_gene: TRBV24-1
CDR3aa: CATSDVQGTNEKLFF
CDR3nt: TGTGCCACCAGTGACGTACAGGGTACTAATGAAAAACTGTTTTTT

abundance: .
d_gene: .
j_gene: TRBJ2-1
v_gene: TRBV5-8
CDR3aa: CASSSIGSRANEQFF
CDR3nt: TGTGCCAGCAGCTCCATCGGATCCAGGGCCAATGAGCAGTTCTTC